A single sample is the source of the 31 T cell receptor beta chains below, sequenced in a study of cytomegalovirus exposure and HLA in healthy donors. PCR was performed using 60 Vbeta and 13 Jbeta primers. TCRdb keeps only in-frame clones here, not all; method: immunoSEQ multiplex PCR. The top ten clones hold 2.1% of a sample with 130,000 to 150,000 clones, over 55% of them seen once. Sequencing was performed on PBMCs. The receptors derive from a middle-aged man in good health and CMV-seronegative.

This clone was seen more than once but under ten times. This sequence joins TRBV4-3 and TRBJ2-7; D call uncertain. V lost 0 bases, J lost 2 bases, and 11 bases lay in between. Per the germline V gene, CDR1 is LGHNA and CDR2 is YSLEER. This CDR3 has 15 residues. CDR3: CASSQDGSTTYEQYF. CDR3 in DNA: TGCGCCAGCAGCCAAGATGGTAGCACCACCTACGAGCAGTACTTC.

The V call is TRBV11-2, the J call TRBJ2-5, with a weak D call TRBD1 (5 bases). With 4 bases removed from V and 2 bases from J, the gap between germline ends came to 11 bases. Germline assignment: CDR1 SGHAT and CDR2 FQNNGV. The CDR3 extends over 14 amino acids. The CDR3 loop is CASSSDIGQETQYF. CDR3 sequence (DNA): TGTGCCAGCAGCTCGGACATCGGGCAAGAGACCCAGTACTTC.

The chain couples TRBV6-5 to TRBJ2-3; D is possibly TRBD2 (5 bases). Germline lookup yields CDR1 MNHEY and CDR2 SVGAGI. Trimming stripped 0 bases from V and 5 bases from J, with 12 bases between. The CDR3 loop spans 15 amino acids. The chain's CDR3 is CASSYSGSAGDTQYF. The CDR3 nucleotides are TGTGCCAGCAGTTACTCCGGTAGCGCGGGAGATACGCAGTATTTT.

The V gene is TRBV7-9, the J gene TRBJ2-7, with TRBD1 matching over 8 bases. V was clipped by 11 bases and J by 5 bases; unmatched bases: 11. The V gene's germline CDR1 is SEHNR and CDR2 FQNEAQ (reference sequence). This CDR3 is built from 13 residues. CDR3 loop: CAAGGQVSNEQYF. CDR3 DNA sequence: TGTGCCGCAGGGGGACAGGTGTCCAACGAGCAGTACTTC.

The chain uses TRBV19 and TRBJ2-3; 8 bases agree with TRBD2. The germline V gene encodes CDR1 LNHDA and CDR2 SQIVND (reference sequence). The J segment lost 5 bases and the V segment lost 5 bases, leaving 3 bases of the junction unmatched. The CDR3 runs to 13 residues. CDR3: CASSPGGEDTQYF. The CDR3 coding sequence is TGTGCCAGTAGTCCCGGGGGGGAAGATACGCAGTATTTT.

V is TRBV6-5 and J is TRBJ2-1; TRBD1 aligns across 10 bases. V lost 1 base and J lost 5; bases outside the gene matches: 5. The CDR3 consists of 16 residues. The V gene's germline CDR1 is MNHEY and CDR2 SVGAGI. The CDR3 sequence is CASSYWRGQGNNEQFF. The CDR3, as DNA: TGTGCCAGCAGTTACTGGCGGGGACAGGGGAACAATGAGCAGTTCTTC.

This rearrangement joins TRBV7-9 to TRBJ1-4; D is perhaps TRBD1 (6 bases). V gave up 1 base and J gave up 16 bases, with 16 bases separating them. Looked up from germline, CDR1 is SEHNR and CDR2 is FQNEAQ (reference sequence). The CDR3 length is 13 residues. CDR3: CASSLEQGRASFF. Written as DNA, the CDR3 is TGTGCCAGCAGCTTAGAACAGGGAAGGGCTTCGTTTTTT.

The rearrangement uses TRBV5-6 and TRBJ1-2, with 9 bases fitting TRBD1. V shed 0 bases, J shed 8 bases, and the junction held 14 bases outside the gene matches. Per the germline V gene, CDR1 is SGHDT and CDR2 is YYEEEE. The CDR3 has 17 amino acids. The CDR3 loop reads CASSLVDRDREDHGYTF. CDR3 in DNA: TGTGCCAGCAGCTTGGTCGACCGGGACAGGGAAGATCACGGCTACACCTTC.

V gene TRBV6-5 combines with J gene TRBJ2-1; TRBD2 matches 13 bases. J was trimmed by 5 bases and V by 5 bases; bases with no gene match: 3. From germline, CDR1 is MNHEY and CDR2 SVGAGI. CDR3 length equals 15 residues. The CDR3 bases are TGTGCCAGCAGTAAACTAGCGGGGGGGCACAATGAGCAGTTCTTC. It yields the protein CASSKLAGGHNEQFF.

This chain links TRBV27 with TRBJ1-1, with a tentative D call TRBD1 (6 bases). Germline V gene lookup returns CDR1 MNHEY and CDR2 SMNVEV (reference sequence). CDR3 size: 14 residues. V lost 3 bases, J lost 10 bases, and 18 bases lay in between. CDR3 nucleotides: TGTGCCAGCAGTTTCGGGGGGTGGGGGCGCCCAGCTTTCTTT. Translation gives CASSFGGWGRPAFF.

This chain connects TRBV27 to TRBJ2-3, with a weak D call TRBD1 (5 bases). This CDR3 is 15 amino acids long. Germline V CDR1 and CDR2: MNHEY, SMNVEV (reference sequence). V gave up 3 bases and J gave up 6 bases, with 16 bases separating them. CDR3 region: CASSLGMVPGDTQYF. Here the CDR3 DNA reads TGTGCCAGCAGTTTGGGTATGGTGCCAGGGGATACGCAGTATTTT.

V and J are TRBV6-5 and TRBJ2-3; 8 positions match TRBD1. The germline gives CDR1 MNHEY, CDR2 SVGAGI. Trimming removed 6 bases from V and 2 bases from J; junction bases left unmatched: 7. This CDR3 contains 15 residues. The CDR3, as DNA: TGTGCCAGCAGAAAGTGGACAGGGATCACAGATACGCAGTATTTT. The encoded protein is CASRKWTGITDTQYF.

On this clone: A read error is likely, as this CDR3 ends without the conserved phenylalanine or tryptophan. The CDR3 DNA is TGTGCCACCGCGACAGCTCCGAACACTGAAGCTTTCTCT. Its translation is CATATAPNTEAFS. The rearrangement links TRBV10-3 to TRBJ1-1; maybe TRBD1 (5 bases). V was cut by 10 bases and J by 1 base, with 13 bases left in between. The CDR3 spans 13 residues. Per the germline V gene, CDR1 is ENHRY and CDR2 is SYGVKD.

The CDR3 bases are TGTGCCAGCAGCGTTGGACTCGGGACTAGATTTACAGATACGCAGTATTTT. Translated, it gives CASSVGLGTRFTDTQYF. This rearrangement joins TRBV9 to TRBJ2-3; TRBD2 matches 8 bases. The length of the CDR3 is 17 residues. V dropped 2 bases and J dropped 3; count of bases not matched to a gene: 11. The germline V gene has CDR1 SGDLS and CDR2 YYNGEE.

The CDR3, as DNA: TGTGCCAGCAGGCCAGGGGCGGGGCAGGGGGCTGACACTGAAGCTTTCTTT. Encoded protein: CASRPGAGQGADTEAFF. The rearrangement joins TRBV9 to TRBJ1-1; 8 bases align to TRBD1. The CDR3 is 17 amino acids. V shed 5 bases and J 3 bases; nucleotides not matched to a gene: 15. Germline V CDR1 and CDR2: SGDLS, YYNGEE.

In this sample, this clone turned up once. The chain employs TRBV5-8 and TRBJ2-3; 8 nucleotides match TRBD1. Germline loops: CDR1 SGHTS, CDR2 YDEGEE. With 0 bases clipped from V and 4 bases from J, the junction kept 1 base outside the gene matches. This CDR3 spans 14 amino acids. CDR3 nucleotides: TGTGCCAGCAGCTTGGACAGGGGGGCAGATACGCAGTATTTT. It codes for CASSLDRGADTQYF.

This clone has only a few counts. This chain connects TRBV4-1 to TRBJ2-5; 8 bases line up with TRBD2. Germline V CDR1 and CDR2: MGHRA, YSYEKL. V lost 2 bases, J lost 2 bases, and 10 bases stayed unmatched. The CDR3 totals 17 residues. CDR3 protein: CASSQPLAGGFQETQYF. The CDR3 nucleotides read TGCGCCAGCAGCCAACCGCTAGCGGGTGGGTTTCAAGAGACCCAGTACTTC.

This clone was seen once. The V gene is TRBV5-1, the J gene TRBJ2-3; 11 bases are a match to TRBD2. Per germline, CDR1 SGHRS and CDR2 YFSETQ. V lost 5 bases, J lost 4 bases, and 6 bases stayed unmatched. This CDR3 has 15 residues. CDR3 sequence: CASSPSGRQPDTQYF. The CDR3, as DNA: TGCGCCAGCAGTCCTAGCGGGAGGCAACCAGATACGCAGTATTTT.

This clone was seen a single time. V usage is TRBV9 and J usage is TRBJ2-7; 11 bases match TRBD2. This CDR3 contains 16 residues. Trimming took 0 bases from V and 9 from J; bases not matched to a gene: 11. The germline gives CDR1 SGDLS, CDR2 YYNGEE. The CDR3 region has the DNA TGTGCCAGCAGCGTAGGCTTCGGACTAGCGGGTGTTGTGCAGTACTTC. Translation: CASSVGFGLAGVVQYF.

V usage is TRBV25-1 and J usage is TRBJ2-6; D possibly corresponds to TRBD1 (6 bases). Trimming shortened V by 8 bases and J by 2 bases, and 10 bases separated the two germline ends. CDR1 is MGHDK and CDR2 is SYGVNS in the germline V gene. The CDR3 contains 14 residues. CDR3 amino acids: CASSRDTGANVLTF. The CDR3 DNA sequence: TGTGCCAGCTCACGGGACACTGGGGCCAACGTCCTGACTTTC.

The genes are TRBV6-5 and TRBJ2-3; no definite D call. Looked up from germline, CDR1 is MNHEY and CDR2 is SVGAGI. V lost 6 bases and J 1 base, leaving 8 bases between the germline ends. The CDR3 sequence is 13 residues long. The CDR3 region is CASRAARTDTQYF. CDR3 coding DNA: TGTGCCAGCAGAGCTGCTCGCACAGATACGCAGTATTTT.

The V call is TRBV6-5, the J call TRBJ2-7, with 8 bases aligning to TRBD1. With 5 bases clipped from V and 3 bases from J, the junction kept 6 bases outside the gene matches. Germline V gene data show CDR1 as MNHEY and CDR2 as SVGAGI. The CDR3 is 14 amino acids. The CDR3 protein is CASSNPTGGYEQYF. CDR3 nucleotides: TGTGCCAGCAGTAATCCCACAGGGGGCTACGAGCAGTACTTC.

This clone was seen a few times. Written as DNA, the CDR3 is TGTGCCAGCAGTGAAACAGGGGGGGGGCCCTACGAGCAGTACTTC. Encoded protein: CASSETGGGPYEQYF. This chain links TRBV25-1 with TRBJ2-7; tentative D call: TRBD1 (8 bases). This CDR3 spans 15 amino acids. CDR1 and CDR2 from the germline V gene are MGHDK and SYGVNS. Trimming left V 2 bases short and J 2 bases short, with 13 bases between.

This rearrangement joins TRBV11-2 to TRBJ2-4; 7 bases map to TRBD2. Germline CDR1 and CDR2: SGHAT and FQNNGV. J was trimmed by 1 base and V by 5 bases; bases with no gene match: 5. The CDR3 contains 15 residues. CDR3 protein: CASSPAGWAKNIQYF. DNA for the CDR3: TGTGCCAGCAGCCCAGCGGGGTGGGCCAAAAACATTCAGTACTTC.

This clone has a handful of counts. CDR3 sequence reads: CASSEQSNQPQHF. CDR3 bases: TGTGCCAGTAGTGAACAGAGCAATCAGCCCCAGCATTTT. The rearrangement links TRBV19 to TRBJ1-5, with no clear D. The ends were cut back, 5 bases at V and 1 base at J, with 6 bases in the middle. The length of the CDR3 is 13 residues. The germline CDR1 and CDR2 sequences are LNHDA and SQIVND (reference sequence).

V gene TRBV30 combines with J gene TRBJ2-3, with 10 bases that match TRBD1. This CDR3 contains 16 residues. V shed 3 bases, J shed 3 bases, and the junction held 9 bases outside the gene matches. Germline lookup yields CDR1 GTSNPN and CDR2 SVGIG (reference sequence). The CDR3 DNA sequence: TGTGCCTGGAGCCTTCAGACAGGGGGCCGGACAGATACGCAGTATTTT. Its translation is CAWSLQTGGRTDTQYF.

The rearrangement joins TRBV25-1 to TRBJ1-2; D perhaps matches TRBD1 (6 bases). Trimming took 2 bases from V and 4 from J, leaving 11 bases between them. CDR1 is MGHDK and CDR2 is SYGVNS in the germline V gene. This CDR3 contains 14 residues. The CDR3 DNA follows: TGTGCCAGCAGTGAACAGGGGAGTACCTATGGCTACACCTTC. Its protein product is CASSEQGSTYGYTF.

The chain uses TRBV10-3 and TRBJ2-7, with D possibly matching TRBD1 (5 bases). V was cut by 0 bases and J by 3 bases, with 6 bases left in between. This CDR3 is 13 amino acids long. Germline V gene sequence: CDR1 ENHRY, CDR2 SYGVKD. CDR3 DNA: TGTGCCATCAGTGAGTCGACAGACTACGAGCAGTACTTC. Its protein is CAISESTDYEQYF.

This chain joins TRBV5-1 and TRBJ2-5; D remains ambiguous. The CDR3 spans 13 residues. Germline CDR1 and CDR2: SGHRS and YFSETQ. V gave up 0 bases and J gave up 2 bases, with 5 bases separating them. CDR3 protein: CASSLGVQETQYF. In DNA form, the CDR3 reads TGCGCCAGCAGCTTGGGAGTTCAAGAGACCCAGTACTTC.

This chain joins TRBV5-6 and TRBJ2-7, with 7 bases lining up with TRBD2. The V gene end was trimmed by 0 bases and the J gene end by 3 bases; junction bases not matched to a gene: 6. Germline assignment: CDR1 SGHDT and CDR2 YYEEEE. The CDR3 is 15 amino acids. The CDR3 loop reads CASSLGGGGLYEQYF. The CDR3 nucleotides read TGTGCCAGCAGCTTGGGCGGCGGGGGACTCTACGAGCAGTACTTC. Using reference TRBV5-6 and TRBJ2-7 for the parts outside the CDR3, the full variable domain is DAGVTQSPTHLIKTRGQQVTLRCSPKSGHDTVSWYQQALGQGPQFIFQYYEEEERQRGNFPDRFSGHQFPNYSSELNVNALLLGDSALYLCASSLGGGGLYEQYFGPGTRLTVT.

The genes are TRBV27 and TRBJ2-7; possibly TRBD2 for D (6 bases). The CDR3 covers 15 residues. The germline V gene has CDR1 MNHEY and CDR2 SMNVEV (reference sequence). V was clipped by 3 bases and J by 2 bases, with 14 bases between them. For the CDR3, the DNA is TGTGCCAGCAGTTTGGAGGGGACCGACACCTACGAGCAGTACTTC. Translated, it gives CASSLEGTDTYEQYF.